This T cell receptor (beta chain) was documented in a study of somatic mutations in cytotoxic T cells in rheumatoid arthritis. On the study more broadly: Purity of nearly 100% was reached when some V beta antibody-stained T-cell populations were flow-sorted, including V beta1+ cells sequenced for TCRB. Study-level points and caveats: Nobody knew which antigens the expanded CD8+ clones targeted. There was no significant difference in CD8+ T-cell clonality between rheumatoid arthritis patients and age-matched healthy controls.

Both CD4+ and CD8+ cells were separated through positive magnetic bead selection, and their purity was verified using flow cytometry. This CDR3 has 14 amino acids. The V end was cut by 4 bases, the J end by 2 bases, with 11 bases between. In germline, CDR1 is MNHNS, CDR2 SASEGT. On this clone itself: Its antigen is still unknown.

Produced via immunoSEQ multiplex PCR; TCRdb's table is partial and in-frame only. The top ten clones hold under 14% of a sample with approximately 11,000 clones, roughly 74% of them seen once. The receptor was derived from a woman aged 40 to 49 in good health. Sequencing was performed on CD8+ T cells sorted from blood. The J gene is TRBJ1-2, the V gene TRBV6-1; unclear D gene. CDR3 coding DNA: TGTGCCAGCAGTGTCGGATCAGGAAACTATGGCTACACCTTC. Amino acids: CASSVGSGNYGYTF.